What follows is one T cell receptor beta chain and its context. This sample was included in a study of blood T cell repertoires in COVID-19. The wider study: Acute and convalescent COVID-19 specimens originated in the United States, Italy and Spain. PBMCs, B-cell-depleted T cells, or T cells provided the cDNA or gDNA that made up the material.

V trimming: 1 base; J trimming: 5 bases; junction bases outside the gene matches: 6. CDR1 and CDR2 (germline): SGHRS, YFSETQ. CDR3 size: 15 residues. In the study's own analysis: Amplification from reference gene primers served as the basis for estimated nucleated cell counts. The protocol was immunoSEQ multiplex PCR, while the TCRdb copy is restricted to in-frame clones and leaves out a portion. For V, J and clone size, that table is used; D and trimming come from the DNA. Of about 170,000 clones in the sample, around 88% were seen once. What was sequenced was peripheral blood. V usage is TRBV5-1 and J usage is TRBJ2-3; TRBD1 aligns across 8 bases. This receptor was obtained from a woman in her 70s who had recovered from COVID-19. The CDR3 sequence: CASSLFRTGLDTQYF. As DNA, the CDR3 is TGCGCCAGCAGCTTGTTCAGGACAGGGTTAGATACGCAGTATTTT.